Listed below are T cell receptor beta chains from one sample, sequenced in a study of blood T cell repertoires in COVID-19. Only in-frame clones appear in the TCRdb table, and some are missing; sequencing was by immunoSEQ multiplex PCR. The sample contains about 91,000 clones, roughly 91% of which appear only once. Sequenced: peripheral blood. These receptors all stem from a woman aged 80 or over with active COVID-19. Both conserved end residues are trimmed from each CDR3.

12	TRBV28	ASSLGGLQETQY
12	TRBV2	ASSESSYNSPLH
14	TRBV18	ASSPWAGSGNQPQH
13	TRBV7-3	ASSPKTSATDTQY
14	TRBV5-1	ASSVGSSGSSETQY
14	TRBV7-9	ASSLSGLYNNYGYT
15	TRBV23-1	ASSQQLAGGSTDTQY
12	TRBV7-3	ASSSSGTGSEQY
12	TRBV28	ASSGIYSNQPQH
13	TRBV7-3	ASSFLGGTVDGYT
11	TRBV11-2	ASSFFSGNEQF
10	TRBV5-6	ASSISSYEQY
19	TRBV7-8	ASSLSFIRLATSRGTGELF
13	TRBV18	ASSPWDRAGNTIY